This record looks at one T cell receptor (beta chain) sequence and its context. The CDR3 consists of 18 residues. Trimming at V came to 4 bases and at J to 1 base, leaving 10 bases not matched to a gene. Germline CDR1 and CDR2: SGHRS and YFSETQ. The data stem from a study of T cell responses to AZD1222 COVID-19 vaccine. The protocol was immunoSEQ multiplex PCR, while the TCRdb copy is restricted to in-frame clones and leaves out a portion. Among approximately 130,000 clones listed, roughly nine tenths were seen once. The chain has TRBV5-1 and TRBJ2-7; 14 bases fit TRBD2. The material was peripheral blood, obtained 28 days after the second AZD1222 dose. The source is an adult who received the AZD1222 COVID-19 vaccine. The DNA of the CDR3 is TGCGCCAGCAGCCATGGACTAGCGGGGGGCTCGGCATCCTACGAGCAGTACTTC. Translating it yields CASSHGLAGGSASYEQYF.